The 22 T cell receptor beta chains given below trace back to one sample, sequenced in a study of shared clonotypes between healthy human individuals. TCRdb's table, derived via immunoSEQ multiplex PCR, lists solely in-frame clones and lacks some. This table has roughly 2,300,000 clones, about nine tenths appearing once. What was sequenced was naive CD4+ T cells from PBMCs. The sample's subset: CD45RA+ positively selected. The receptor source for this set is a man aged 18 to 29 in good health. Some clones in this sample may be carry-over from other donors' samples.

This chain uses TRBV18 with TRBJ1-2; possibly TRBD1 for D (5 bases). The germline V and J ends were trimmed by 5 bases and 8 bases, with 15 bases remaining between them. The CDR3 covers 13 residues. Germline CDR1 KGHSH, CDR2 LQKENI. In DNA, the CDR3 is TGTGCCAGCTCAGCCGCAGGGCGAGGAGGCTACACCTTC. Its protein product is CASSAAGRGGYTF.

This chain connects TRBV18 to TRBJ1-2, with D uncertain. Germline assignment: CDR1 KGHSH and CDR2 LQKENI. CDR3 length equals 16 residues. The V gene lost 4 bases and the J gene lost 0 bases, with 15 bases spanning the gap. CDR3 in amino acids: CASSLERTASNYGYTF. The DNA of the CDR3 is TGTGCCAGCTCACTAGAGCGGACGGCGTCTAACTATGGCTACACCTTC.

The V call is TRBV6-6, the J call TRBJ2-1; D may be TRBD1 (6 bases). Trimming removed 5 bases from V and 0 bases from J, with 14 bases in between. The germline V gene encodes CDR1 MNHNY and CDR2 SVGAGI (reference sequence). CDR3 length: 16 residues. The CDR3 spells CASSNRGHLSYNEQFF. CDR3 bases: TGTGCCAGCAGTAATCGGGGACACCTCTCCTACAATGAGCAGTTCTTC.

This chain connects TRBV7-2 to TRBJ2-1; TRBD1 matches 8 bases. From germline, CDR1 is SGHTA and CDR2 FQGNSA. The CDR3 has 12 residues. V dropped 4 bases and J dropped 15; count of bases not matched to a gene: 8. CDR3 residues: CASSSSGTGSFF. The CDR3 coding sequence is TGTGCCAGCAGCTCCTCCGGGACAGGATCGTTCTTC.

This sequence joins TRBV29-1 and TRBJ2-1, with 10 bases lining up with TRBD2. CDR3 size: 17 residues. Germline V gene data show CDR1 as SQVTM and CDR2 as ANQGSEA. V lost 0 bases to trimming and J lost 0 bases; unmatched junction nucleotides: 5. The CDR3 spells CSVEDLASGSSYNEQFF. DNA for the CDR3: TGCAGCGTTGAAGATCTCGCTAGCGGGAGCTCCTACAATGAGCAGTTCTTC.

The gene calls are TRBV4-3 and TRBJ2-3; TRBD1 might be the D (6 bases). The V gene lost 1 base and the J gene lost 6 bases, with 11 bases spanning the gap. CDR1 and CDR2 from the germline V gene are LGHNA and YSLEER. This CDR3 contains 14 residues. CDR3 nucleotide sequence: TGCGCCAGCAGCCAAGCCGACCAGGGGGATACGCAGTATTTT. It specifies CASSQADQGDTQYF.

The CDR3 region has the DNA TGTGCCAGCAGCCCAACAGGGTATGGCTACACCTTC. Amino acid sequence: CASSPTGYGYTF. The rearrangement uses TRBV6-5 and TRBJ1-2, with a possible D match to TRBD1 (6 bases). The CDR3 spans 12 residues. The V end lost 6 bases, the J end lost 5 bases, and 10 bases lay between the germline ends. Germline CDR1 and CDR2: MNHEY and SVGAGI.

The genes are TRBV10-3 and TRBJ1-1; D is unresolved. Germline lookup yields CDR1 ENHRY and CDR2 SYGVKD. The V end lost 0 bases, the J end lost 0 bases, and 8 bases lay between the germline ends. The CDR3 loop spans 15 amino acids. The CDR3 loop reads CAISESPYLNTEAFF. Here the CDR3 DNA reads TGTGCCATCAGTGAGTCTCCGTACTTGAACACTGAAGCTTTCTTT.

CDR3 in DNA: TGTGCCAGCAGTTACCGGGAGCGGACCTACGAGCAGTACTTC. Amino acid sequence: CASSYRERTYEQYF. This chain uses TRBV6-5 with TRBJ2-7, with D possibly matching TRBD2 (6 bases). Trimming pared 2 bases from V and 2 bases from J, leaving 10 bases between. The germline CDR1 and CDR2 sequences are MNHEY and SVGAGI. This CDR3 comprises 14 residues.

This clone was counted a few times. The rearrangement joins TRBV11-1 to TRBJ1-2, with 7 bases matching TRBD1. The trim removed 1 base at V and 6 bases at J, leaving 2 bases unmatched. CDR3 length: 13 residues. Germline values: CDR1 SGHAT, CDR2 FQDESV (reference sequence). The CDR3: CASSLDDRDGYTF. CDR3 sequence (DNA): TGTGCCAGCAGCTTAGACGACAGGGATGGCTACACCTTC.

This chain connects TRBV19 to TRBJ1-1; TRBD1 matches at 8 bases. The CDR3 consists of 14 residues. Germline CDR1 LNHDA, CDR2 SQIVND (reference sequence). Germline trimming cut 4 bases from V and 4 bases from J; bases unmatched to any gene: 5. The CDR3 is CASSNQGAGTEAFF. The CDR3 nucleotides are TGTGCCAGTAGTAATCAGGGGGCGGGCACTGAAGCTTTCTTT.

The CDR3 nucleotides are TGCGCCAGCAGCGGACGGGCTAGCACAGATACGCAGTATTTT. It translates to CASSGRASTDTQYF. The genes are TRBV5-1 and TRBJ2-3; D uncertain. With 4 bases removed from V and 0 bases from J, the gap between germline ends came to 9 bases. The CDR3 contains 14 residues. Germline lookup yields CDR1 SGHRS and CDR2 YFSETQ.

The chain joins TRBV19 to TRBJ1-2; no clear D. The CDR3 spans 13 residues. V shed 5 bases and J shed 4 bases, with 11 bases lying between them. Germline CDR1 and CDR2: LNHDA and SQIVND (reference sequence). The DNA for the CDR3 is TGTGCCAGTAGTCACAGAGAGCTCTATGGCTACACCTTC. Residues: CASSHRELYGYTF.

This chain joins TRBV19 and TRBJ1-2, with 7 bases aligning to TRBD1. The CDR3 runs to 14 residues. With V trimmed by 7 bases and J by 3 bases, 8 bases remained unmatched. Germline V gives CDR1 LNHDA, CDR2 SQIVND (reference sequence). As DNA, the CDR3 is TGTGCCAGTACTCAGGGGGGATATCACTATGGCTACACCTTC. It specifies CASTQGGYHYGYTF.

The chain employs TRBV15 and TRBJ1-3, with 7 bases that match TRBD1. CDR3 length: 16 amino acids. CDR1 and CDR2 from the germline V gene are LNHNV and YYDKDF (reference sequence). After removal of 5 bases from V and 9 bases from J, the junction contained 16 bases not matched to a gene. CDR3 in amino acids: CATSHALWTGGGTIYF. The CDR3 region has the DNA TGTGCCACCAGCCACGCCCTCTGGACAGGTGGGGGCACCATATATTTT.

This chain joins TRBV2 and TRBJ2-1; TRBD2 is a possible D gene (6 bases). The CDR3 spans 14 residues. The germline V gene has CDR1 SNHLY and CDR2 FYNNEI. V was shortened by 8 bases and J by 2 bases, with 13 bases between the two germline ends. In nucleotides, the CDR3 is TGTGCCAGCTATTCTAGCGTCGCCTACAATGAGCAGTTCTTC. It encodes CASYSSVAYNEQFF.

The V gene is TRBV10-1, the J gene TRBJ2-3; D is undetermined. Trimming removed 6 bases at V and 2 bases at J, with 12 bases between. Germline lookup yields CDR1 WNHNN and CDR2 SYGVQD (reference sequence). CDR3 size: 14 residues. CDR3 DNA: TGCGCCAGCAGCGGAGATCTCGTCACAGATACGCAGTATTTT. As protein: CASSGDLVTDTQYF.

V gene TRBV27 combines with J gene TRBJ2-4; a weak D match, TRBD1 (5 bases). The ends were cut back, 6 bases at V and 4 bases at J, with 10 bases in the middle. This CDR3 comprises 13 residues. From germline, CDR1 is MNHEY and CDR2 SMNVEV (reference sequence). CDR3 DNA: TGTGCCAGCAGGGGGCAGGAAAAAAACATTCAGTACTTC. It specifies CASRGQEKNIQYF.

The chain joins TRBV27 to TRBJ1-3; D is ambiguous. Germline CDR1 MNHEY, CDR2 SMNVEV (reference sequence). The CDR3 consists of 15 residues. Trimming took 5 bases from V and 4 from J, leaving 15 bases between them. The CDR3 DNA follows: TGTGCCAGCAGTCGATACAGCTCACCGGGAAACACCATATATTTT. Protein sequence: CASSRYSSPGNTIYF.

For this clone: Other DNA sequences of this sample code for an identical CDR3. J is TRBJ2-3 and V is TRBV6-5, with D possibly matching TRBD2 (6 bases). V lost 0 bases and J 1 base, leaving 11 bases between the germline ends. The CDR3 spans 16 residues. The germline gives CDR1 MNHEY, CDR2 SVGAGI. The CDR3 DNA reads as TGTGCCAGCAGTTACTCCTGGGGCGGGGGCACAGATACGCAGTATTTT. Protein product: CASSYSWGGGTDTQYF.

The chain uses TRBV5-5 and TRBJ2-5; unclear D gene. V lost 0 bases, J lost 0 bases, and 6 bases lay in between. The CDR3 contains 14 residues. CDR1 and CDR2 (germline): SGHKS, YYEKEE (reference sequence). CDR3 protein: CASSLGTYQETQYF. For the CDR3, the DNA is TGTGCCAGCAGCTTGGGGACGTACCAAGAGACCCAGTACTTC.

Concerning this clone itself: The sample carries other DNA sequences with the same CDR3. The DNA of the CDR3 is TGCAGCGTTGCTCGGGGAACTAATGAAAAACTGTTTTTT. Amino acids: CSVARGTNEKLFF. This chain joins TRBV29-1 and TRBJ1-4; D is uncertain. The CDR3 runs to 13 residues. V lost 4 bases and J 1 base, leaving 7 bases between the germline ends. Germline V gene lookup returns CDR1 SQVTM and CDR2 ANQGSEA. Using reference TRBV29-1 and TRBJ1-4 for the parts outside the CDR3, the full variable domain is SAVISQKPSRDICQRGTSLTIQCQVDSQVTMMFWYRQQPGQSLTLIATANQGSEATYESGFVIDKFPISRPNLTFSTLTVSNMSPEDSSIYLCSVARGTNEKLFFGSGTQLSVL.